The present TCR beta chain was sequenced within a study of T cell clonotyping in hematopoietic cell transplantation. General study findings and limits: Graft donor and pretransplant recipient Inverse Simpson Index values predicted broader posttransplant TCR diversity. No sorting was done, leaving CD4 and CD8 contributions mixed. After transplant, recipient diversity fell while pathologically expanded clonotypes grew through day 180.

The germline CDR1 and CDR2 sequences are LNHDA and SQIVND (reference sequence). Between the trimmed V and J ends, which lost 5 bases and 5 bases, there was a span of 15 bases. The CDR3 has 15 residues. Described time point: recipient sample about 28 days before transplant, after cytoreduction. Blood collection times were about day -28 and days 30, 100, 180 posttransplant. Concerning this clone itself: Its antigen remains unidentified.

Measured with immunoSEQ multiplex PCR; TCRdb has only the in-frame clones, and not every one. The sample shows 50,000 or so clones, roughly 80% of them seen only once. The V and J genes are TRBV19 and TRBJ2-2; weak D call: TRBD1 (8 bases). This specimen consisted of peripheral blood mononuclear cells, obtained before stem cell transplant. The source is a man between 60 and 70 years old with myelodysplastic syndrome. Some clones in this sample may be carry-over from other donors' samples. CDR3 DNA: TGTGCCAGTAGTCACAGGGGGGGGAGGACCGGGGAGCTGTTTTTT. This codes for CASSHRGGRTGELFF.